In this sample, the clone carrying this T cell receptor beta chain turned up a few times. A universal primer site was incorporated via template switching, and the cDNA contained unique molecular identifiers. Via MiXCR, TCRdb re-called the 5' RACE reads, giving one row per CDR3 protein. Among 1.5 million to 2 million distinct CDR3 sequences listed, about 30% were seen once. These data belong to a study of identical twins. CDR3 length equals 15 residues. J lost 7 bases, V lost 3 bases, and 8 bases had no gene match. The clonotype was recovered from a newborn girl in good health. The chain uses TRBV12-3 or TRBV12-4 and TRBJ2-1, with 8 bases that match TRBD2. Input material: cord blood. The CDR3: CASSFLRGGWNEQFF. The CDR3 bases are TGTGCCAGCAGTTTTCTACGGGGGGGTTGGAATGAGCAGTTCTTC.